This is a list of T cell receptor beta chains from one sample in a study of control samples from healthy donors and cancer patients. The assay was immunoSEQ multiplex PCR, and TCRdb's table has in-frame clones only and misses some. The sample has approximately 170,000 clones, roughly 90% seen once. Sequenced sample: blood. Source of these receptors: a woman aged 45 to 65 in good health. CDR3s include the opening cysteine and the closing phenylalanine or tryptophan. A D gene is named only where the DNA matches it firmly. A clone size is listed for some rows: how often the clone was seen (once, few, many), or a class if it is expanded.

TRBD1	.	15	TRBV5-6	TRBJ2-2	CASSLGQGVTGELFF	TGTGCCAGCAGCTTGGGACAGGGAGTCACCGGGGAGCTGTTTTTT
TRBD2	once	16	TRBV7-8	TRBJ2-1	CASSLVGSGVYNEQFF	TGTGCCAGCAGCTTAGTGGGTAGCGGGGTATACAATGAGCAGTTCTTC
.	.	12	TRBV7-9	TRBJ2-5	CASSALGETQYF	TGTGCCAGCAGCGCACTAGGAGAGACCCAGTACTTC
TRBD1	.	13	TRBV6-5	TRBJ1-6	CASGTVLDSPLHF	TGTGCCAGTGGGACAGTTTTGGATTCACCCCTCCACTTT
.	once	13	TRBV5-6	TRBJ1-6	CASSQLINSPLHF	TGTGCCAGCAGCCAACTGATTAATTCACCCCTCCACTTT
TRBD2	.	16	TRBV5-4	TRBJ2-3	CASSWETSGSSDTQYF	TGTGCCAGCAGCTGGGAAACTAGCGGGAGTTCAGATACGCAGTATTTT
.	.	16	TRBV27	TRBJ1-6	CASSVTPQGRGSPLHF	TGTGCCAGCAGTGTAACCCCCCAGGGGCGCGGTTCACCCCTCCACTTT
TRBD2	once	15	TRBV19	TRBJ2-3	CASSIAGLSTDTQYF	TGTGCCAGTAGTATTGCGGGACTATCCACAGATACGCAGTATTTT
.	.	18	TRBV6-2/TRBV6-3	TRBJ1-1	CASSPSSGRNRRGTEAFF	TGTGCCAGCAGCCCGTCTTCAGGTCGAAACCGTCGGGGAACTGAAGCTTTCTTT
.	.	13	TRBV9	TRBJ2-2	CASGRINTGELFF	TGTGCCAGTGGACGGATCAACACCGGGGAGCTGTTTTTT
.	.	16	TRBV4-1	TRBJ1-2	CASSQEGSASVGGYTF	TGCGCCAGCAGCCAAGAAGGCTCGGCGTCAGTCGGTGGCTACACCTTC
.	.	18	TRBV6-2/TRBV6-3	TRBJ2-7	CASSYSISPGTLEGEQYF	TGTGCCAGCAGTTACTCGATCTCGCCAGGGACCCTTGAGGGGGAGCAGTACTTC
.	.	13	TRBV9	TRBJ2-4	CASNTGGVGIQYF	TGTGCCAGCAACACAGGAGGTGTTGGCATTCAGTACTTC
TRBD2	.	16	TRBV5-6	TRBJ2-2	CASSLLAGANTGELFF	TGTGCCAGCAGCTTGTTAGCGGGAGCGAACACCGGGGAGCTGTTTTTT
.	.	13	TRBV14	TRBJ1-2	CASSQLPGSGYTF	TGTGCCAGCAGCCAATTACCAGGGAGTGGCTACACCTTC
.	.	16	TRBV4-3	TRBJ1-4	CASSQTLGITNEKLFF	TGCGCCAGCAGCCAAACGCTAGGGATAACTAATGAAAAACTGTTTTTT
.	.	15	TRBV3-1/TRBV3-2	TRBJ1-5	CASSQGNTANQPQHF	TGTGCCAGCAGCCAAGGCAATACGGCTAATCAGCCCCAGCATTTT
TRBD1	.	14	TRBV5-1	TRBJ2-7	CASSSGTGLDEQYF	TGCGCCAGCAGCTCCGGGACAGGCCTCGACGAGCAGTACTTC
.	.	14	TRBV27	TRBJ1-4	CASSHIWGNEKLFF	TGTGCCAGCAGCCATATCTGGGGAAATGAAAAACTGTTTTTT
.	.	17	TRBV27	TRBJ2-6	CASSSGRGKPGANVLTF	TGTGCCAGCAGTTCCGGCAGGGGCAAGCCTGGGGCCAACGTCCTGACTTTC
.	.	13	TRBV3-1/TRBV3-2	TRBJ1-1	CASSPSDSSEAFF	TGTGCCAGCAGCCCTTCGGACAGTTCCGAAGCTTTCTTT
.	few	14	TRBV5-6	TRBJ1-2	CASSLGRGHYGYTF	TGTGCCAGCAGCTTGGGCCGGGGTCACTATGGCTACACCTTC
.	.	15	TRBV11-2	TRBJ2-5	CASSLDLRSLETQYF	TGTGCCAGCAGCTTAGATCTAAGGTCTCTGGAGACCCAGTACTTC
TRBD2	once	17	TRBV5-8	TRBJ2-3	CASSLAWTSGAVDTQYF	TGTGCCAGCAGCTTGGCCTGGACTAGCGGGGCCGTAGATACGCAGTATTTT
.	.	14	TRBV21-1	TRBJ2-7	CASSKLVGGGEQYF	TGTGCCAGCAGCAAATTAGTCGGAGGCGGCGAGCAGTACTTC
.	few	14	TRBV3-1/TRBV3-2	TRBJ1-1	CASSQPGGNTEAFF	TGTGCCAGCAGCCAACCGGGGGGGAACACTGAAGCTTTCTTT
.	once	15	TRBV28	TRBJ1-4	CASSSIGGRNEKLFF	TGTGCCAGCAGTTCTATCGGGGGGCGGAATGAAAAACTGTTTTTT
TRBD1	.	13	TRBV28	TRBJ2-7	CASSKQGQNEQYF	TGTGCCAGCTCGAAACAGGGGCAAAACGAGCAGTACTTC
.	.	15	TRBV19	TRBJ1-2	CASSIVQGTNYGYTF	TGTGCCAGTAGTATTGTGCAGGGGACTAACTATGGCTACACCTTC
TRBD2	.	14	TRBV2	TRBJ2-1	CASALADGYNEQFF	TGTGCCAGCGCGCTAGCGGACGGATACAATGAGCAGTTCTTC
.	.	16	TRBV28	TRBJ2-6	CASSRSGTALLKVLTF	TGTGCCAGCAGTAGATCCGGGACTGCTCTATTGAAAGTCCTGACTTTC
TRBD2	.	16	TRBV3-1/TRBV3-2	TRBJ2-7	CASSPPLAGRPNEQYF	TGTGCCAGCAGCCCTCCCCTAGCGGGGCGCCCCAACGAGCAGTACTTC
TRBD1	.	14	TRBV19	TRBJ1-1	CASSLTGVGTEAFF	TGTGCCAGTAGCCTAACAGGGGTGGGCACTGAAGCTTTCTTT
.	.	14	TRBV19	TRBJ2-1	CASSIVLVEGEQFF	TGTGCCAGTAGTATAGTACTAGTCGAGGGTGAGCAGTTCTTC
.	once	15	TRBV10-1	TRBJ1-5	CASSGWGEGNQPQHF	TGCGCCAGCAGTGGGTGGGGCGAAGGCAATCAGCCCCAGCATTTT
TRBD1	.	16	TRBV28	TRBJ2-7	CASSYPGQGDPYEQYF	TGTGCCAGCAGTTACCCCGGACAGGGGGACCCCTACGAGCAGTACTTC
.	.	15	TRBV30	TRBJ1-5	CAWSGGEGPSQPQHF	TGTGCCTGGAGCGGTGGGGAAGGTCCGTCGCAGCCCCAGCATTTT
TRBD1	.	13	TRBV7-3	TRBJ1-1	CASSLRGRTEAFF	TGTGCCAGCAGCCTCAGGGGGCGAACTGAAGCTTTCTTT
TRBD1	.	15	TRBV27	TRBJ1-5	CASSLSTGAYQPQHF	TGTGCCAGCAGTTTATCGACAGGGGCATATCAGCCCCAGCATTTT
.	.	16	TRBV4-2	TRBJ1-6	CASRLDPSGGNSPLHF	TGTGCCAGCAGGCTTGACCCTAGCGGGGGGAATTCACCCCTCCACTTT
.	.	14	TRBV24-1	TRBJ2-7	CATSDPQGWNEQYF	TGTGCCACCAGTGATCCGCAGGGGTGGAACGAGCAGTACTTC
TRBD2	.	15	TRBV3-1/TRBV3-2	TRBJ2-7	CASSQGPGGSNEQYF	TGTGCCAGCAGCCAAGGGCCGGGGGGGAGCAACGAGCAGTACTTC
TRBD1	.	16	TRBV18	TRBJ1-1	CASSPGQGHMNTEAFF	TGTGCCAGCTCACCGGGACAGGGACACATGAACACTGAAGCTTTCTTT
.	many	14	TRBV9	TRBJ1-6	CASSVEGQNSPLHF	TGTGCCAGCAGCGTAGAGGGACAAAATTCACCCCTCCACTTT
.	.	14	TRBV25-1	TRBJ1-1	CASSRRQAGTEAFF	TGTGCCAGCAGCCGCAGACAGGCGGGGACTGAAGCTTTCTTT